This is a list of T cell receptor beta chains from one sample in a study of chemoradiotherapy in HPV16-positive cancers. Produced via immunoSEQ multiplex PCR; TCRdb's table is partial and in-frame only. Among about 7,400 clones listed, 74% were seen once. Source: tumor tissue, taken from a patient who underwent chemoradiotherapy. Receptor source: a human donor with HPV-associated anogenital cancer. Both conserved end residues are part of each CDR3. The order of the fields is J gene, V gene, D gene, clone size, CDR3 protein, CDR3 DNA. A D gene is named only where the DNA matches it firmly. Clone size is stated in some rows and not others, as once, few, many or a class when expanded.

>TRBJ1-4|TRBV7-9|.|.
CASSLDLGGRSEKLFF
TGTGCCAGCAGCCTCGATTTAGGTGGTCGTTCTGAAAAACTGTTTTTT
>TRBJ1-6|TRBV29-1|.|few
CSVEVGRENSPLHF
TGCAGCGTTGAGGTCGGCAGGGAAAATTCACCCCTCCACTTT
>TRBJ1-1|TRBV7-2|.|once
CASSFYRGPEAFF
TGTGCCAGCAGCTTTTACCGGGGTCCTGAAGCTTTCTTT
>TRBJ1-1|TRBV6-5|TRBD1|.
CASRNTGGFTEAFF
TGTGCCAGCAGAAATACAGGGGGCTTTACTGAAGCTTTCTTT
>TRBJ1-4|TRBV28|.|.
CASSSNQRKLFF
TGTGCCAGCAGTTCCAATCAGCGGAAGCTGTTTTTT
>TRBJ1-1|TRBV18|.|medium-sized
CASSPRDTEAFF
TGTGCCAGCTCACCACGGGACACTGAAGCTTTCTTT
>TRBJ1-2|TRBV9|.|.
CASTKRRGDYGYTF
TGTGCCAGCACAAAACGACGGGGGGACTATGGCTACACCTTC
>TRBJ1-6|TRBV14|.|once
CASSQETGIYSPLHF
TGTGCCAGCAGCCAAGAAACAGGGATTTATTCACCCCTCCACTTT
>TRBJ1-2|TRBV6-1|TRBD1|once
CASSEQAAGGAYGYTF
TGTGCCAGCAGTGAACAGGCGGCAGGGGGCGCATATGGCTACACCTTC
>TRBJ2-7|TRBV18|.|.
CASSPTRVREQYF
TGTGCCAGCTCACCGACCAGGGTCCGAGAGCAGTACTTC
>TRBJ1-5|TRBV27|.|.
CASSFSPQGGLNQPQHF
TGTGCCAGCAGTTTTTCCCCACAGGGCGGACTTAATCAGCCCCAGCATTTT
>TRBJ2-5|TRBV6-5|.|.
CASSYSTGETQYF
TGTGCCAGCAGTTACAGTACGGGGGAGACCCAGTACTTC
>TRBJ1-1|TRBV7-3|.|few
CASSLIGFGTEAFF
TGTGCCAGCAGCTTAATTGGGTTTGGCACTGAAGCTTTCTTT
>TRBJ1-1|TRBV7-9|.|.
CASSLSFGIMNTEAFF
TGTGCCAGCAGCCTCTCTTTCGGGATAATGAACACTGAAGCTTTCTTT
>TRBJ2-7|TRBV27|.|.
CASSLYGESYEQYF
TGTGCCAGCAGTTTATACGGGGAATCCTACGAGCAGTACTTC
>TRBJ2-5|TRBV20-1|.|few
CSALEETQYF
TGCAGTGCCCTCGAGGAGACCCAGTACTTC
>TRBJ1-1|TRBV19|.|.
CASSPPRGSIVENTEAFF
TGTGCCAGTAGTCCTCCCCGTGGGTCCATTGTGGAAAACACTGAAGCTTTCTTT
>TRBJ1-2|TRBV5-6|.|few
CASSFREKGVGYTF
TGTGCCAGCAGCTTCCGGGAAAAGGGGGTTGGCTACACCTTC
>TRBJ1-1|TRBV5-1|.|few
CASSLLDANTEAFF
TGCGCCAGCAGCTTGCTCGATGCGAACACTGAAGCTTTCTTT
>TRBJ2-2|TRBV10-3|.|.
CAISPRPDTGELFF
TGTGCCATCAGTCCGAGACCCGACACCGGGGAGCTGTTTTTT
>TRBJ2-4|TRBV7-3|TRBD1|.
CASSKGQGSDIQYF
TGTGCCAGCAGCAAGGGACAGGGGAGCGACATTCAGTACTTC
>TRBJ2-3|TRBV19|TRBD1|once
CASSPPDRLTDTQYF
TGTGCCAGTAGTCCCCCGGACAGGCTCACAGATACGCAGTATTTT
>TRBJ1-2|TRBV6-6|TRBD1|.
CASSPLTGGDYGYTF
TGTGCCAGCAGTCCATTGACAGGGGGCGACTATGGCTACACCTTC
>TRBJ2-6|TRBV30|.|.
CAWSLEGGMSGANVLTF
TGTGCCTGGAGTTTGGAGGGTGGTATGAGCGGGGCCAACGTCCTGACTTTC
>TRBJ1-2|TRBV5-6|TRBD1|few
CASSSRMTGSHYGYTF
TGTGCCAGCAGCTCCCGAATGACAGGGAGCCACTATGGCTACACCTTC
>TRBJ1-3|TRBV11-2|.|.
CASSLVGGNTIYF
TGTGCCAGCAGCTTAGTAGGTGGAAACACCATATATTTT
>TRBJ1-6|TRBV19|.|few
CASSISGSAVNSPLHF
TGTGCCAGTAGTATTTCTGGGAGCGCGGTTAATTCACCCCTCCACTTT
>TRBJ1-4|TRBV6-6|.|once
CASSQTRSGNEKLFF
TGTGCCAGCAGCCAGACCCGCTCAGGGAATGAAAAACTGTTTTTT
>TRBJ2-2|TRBV28|.|few
CASSRQGKGNTGELFF
TGTGCCAGCAGCCGACAAGGGAAGGGAAACACCGGGGAGCTGTTTTTT